This TCR beta chain was obtained from a study of T-cell memory formation after mild COVID-19. Study observations and caveats: Some clones that responded were present in memory (sampled pre-infection), which suggests cross-reactive memory joined.

Germline CDR1 and CDR2: SGHKS and YYEKEE (reference sequence). V trimming: 4 bases; J trimming: 4 bases; junction bases outside the gene matches: 9. The length of the CDR3 is 17 residues. One entry per CDR3 protein, called by TCRdb with MiXCR from the 5' RACE reads. This sample carries more than 450,000 distinct CDR3 sequences, 18% of them seen once, and the ten largest clones take 9.5% to 15%. This clonotype was observed a few times. No antigen is known for it. The source material was PBMCs or a T cell subset sorted from them (not recorded which). This receptor was taken from an adult woman who had mild COVID-19 (a few samples of this study predate the infection). Cell type and time point are not known. This chain links TRBV5-5 with TRBJ1-6, with 9 bases aligning to TRBD1. The CDR3 DNA reads as TGTGCCAGCAGCCCTTGGACAGGGGCCCTGTATAATTCACCCCTCCACTTT. It is translated as CASSPWTGALYNSPLHF.